This T cell receptor (beta chain) appears in the sequencing data of a study of blood T cells in healthy people across ages. Findings of the study overall: Calculation of diversity from one million T cells yielded estimates considered to be underestimates.

This clonotype was detected only a few times. Its specificity is unknown. Through a sample-barcoded 5' primer and a J-beta primer mix, a second PCR was run for about 6 to 11 cycles. TCRdb analysed the 5' RACE reads with MiXCR anew, one entry per CDR3 protein. This sample has 720,000 or so distinct CDR3 sequences, with 35% to 50% found just once. J lost 4 bases, V lost 3 bases, and 9 bases had no gene match. The CDR3 is 15 residues long. Germline CDR1 is MGHRA and CDR2 is YSYEKL. Material: blood. The rearrangement joins TRBV4-1 to TRBJ2-7; 7 nucleotides match TRBD1. The sequence came from an older man in good health. The CDR3 loop reads CASSHPTGKYYEQYF. In DNA form, the CDR3 reads TGCGCCAGCAGCCATCCGACAGGGAAGTATTACGAGCAGTACTTC.